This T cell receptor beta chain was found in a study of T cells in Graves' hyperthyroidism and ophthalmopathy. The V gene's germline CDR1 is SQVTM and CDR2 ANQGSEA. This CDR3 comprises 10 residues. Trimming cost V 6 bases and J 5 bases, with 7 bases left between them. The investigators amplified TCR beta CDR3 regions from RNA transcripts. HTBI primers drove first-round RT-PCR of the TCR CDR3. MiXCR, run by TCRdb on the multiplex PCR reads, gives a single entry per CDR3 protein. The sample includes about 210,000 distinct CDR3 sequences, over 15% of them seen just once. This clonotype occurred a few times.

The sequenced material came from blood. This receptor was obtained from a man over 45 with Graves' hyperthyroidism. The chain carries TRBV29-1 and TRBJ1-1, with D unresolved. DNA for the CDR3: TGCAGCGTATGGATTACTGAAGCTTTCTTT. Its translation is CSVWITEAFF.